Each of the 2 T cell receptor beta chains below was sequenced from the same sample in a study of blood T cell repertoires in COVID-19. Produced via immunoSEQ multiplex PCR; TCRdb's table is partial and in-frame only. Of approximately 150,000 clones in the sample, roughly 80% are singletons; the top ten hold roughly a tenth. The sequenced sample consisted of peripheral blood. These receptors came from a man in his 70s with active or convalescent COVID-19.

The sample holds a few counts of this clone. V gene TRBV14 combines with J gene TRBJ2-4; 7 bases align to TRBD1. Trimming cost V 5 bases and J 0 bases; bases outside gene matches: 13. The CDR3 extends over 18 amino acids. Germline V CDR1 and CDR2: SGHDN, FVKESK. CDR3: CASSSTFRTGVAKNIQYF. Here the CDR3 DNA reads TGTGCCAGCAGCTCAACCTTCCGGACAGGAGTAGCCAAAAACATTCAGTACTTC.

V and J are TRBV5-1 and TRBJ1-1; 8 bases match TRBD1. Unmatched junction bases numbered 10, after V lost 3 bases and J lost 0 bases. The CDR3 length is 17 residues. The germline V gene has CDR1 SGHRS and CDR2 YFSETQ. Here the CDR3 DNA reads TGCGCCAGCAGCTCCCAGGGGGCGGGCTCGGTGAACACTGAAGCTTTCTTT. Translation gives CASSSQGAGSVNTEAFF.